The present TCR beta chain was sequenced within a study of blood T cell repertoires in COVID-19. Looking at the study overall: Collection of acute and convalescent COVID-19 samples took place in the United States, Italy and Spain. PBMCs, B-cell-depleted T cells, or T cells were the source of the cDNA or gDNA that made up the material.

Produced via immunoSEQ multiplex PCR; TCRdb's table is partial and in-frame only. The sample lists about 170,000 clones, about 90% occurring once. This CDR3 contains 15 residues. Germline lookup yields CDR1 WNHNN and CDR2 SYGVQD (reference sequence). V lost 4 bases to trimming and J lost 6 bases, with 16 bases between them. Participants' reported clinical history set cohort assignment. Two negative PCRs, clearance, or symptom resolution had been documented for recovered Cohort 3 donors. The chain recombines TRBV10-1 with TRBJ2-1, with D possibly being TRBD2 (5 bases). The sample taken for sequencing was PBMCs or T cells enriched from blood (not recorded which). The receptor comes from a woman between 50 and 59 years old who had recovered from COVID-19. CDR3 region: CASSVEGPGINEQFF. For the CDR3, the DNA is TGCGCCAGCAGTGTTGAGGGCCCAGGCATCAATGAGCAGTTCTTC.